Following are 31 T cell receptor beta chains from one sample sequenced in a study of blood T cell repertoires in COVID-19. TCRdb's copy holds only in-frame clones and misses some; the assay was immunoSEQ multiplex PCR. Of about 210,000 clones listed, around 90% were seen once; the top ten hold approximately 1.1%. Input material: PBMCs or T cells enriched from blood (not recorded which). These TCRs come from a young man who had recovered from COVID-19.

J is TRBJ2-6 and V is TRBV27, with TRBD1 matching 11 bases. Germline trimming cut 5 bases from V and 1 base from J; bases unmatched to any gene: 4. Germline V gene data show CDR1 as MNHEY and CDR2 as SMNVEV (reference sequence). The CDR3 loop spans 17 amino acids. This chain's CDR3 is CASSPGQGASGANVLTF. In nucleotides, the CDR3 is TGTGCCAGCAGTCCCGGACAGGGGGCTTCTGGGGCCAACGTCCTGACTTTC.

V gene TRBV24-1 combines with J gene TRBJ2-3, with 13 bases fitting TRBD2. Germline V gene lookup returns CDR1 KGHDR and CDR2 SFDVKD. V shed 3 bases, J shed 1 base, and the junction held 0 bases outside the gene matches. This CDR3 spans 16 amino acids. CDR3 DNA: TGTGCCACCAGTGATACTAGCGGGGGGGGCACAGATACGCAGTATTTT. Encoded protein: CATSDTSGGGTDTQYF.

This chain joins TRBV5-1 and TRBJ2-3; 15 bases are shared with TRBD2. The germline V gene encodes CDR1 SGHRS and CDR2 YFSETQ. V gave up 4 bases and J gave up 5 bases; unmatched junction bases: 8. The CDR3 sequence is 17 residues long. CDR3 sequence reads: CASSPGLAGGWGDTQYF. DNA of the CDR3: TGCGCCAGCAGCCCGGGACTAGCGGGGGGCTGGGGAGATACGCAGTATTTT.

The J gene is TRBJ1-5, the V gene TRBV4-2; possibly TRBD1 for D (6 bases). The V and J ends lost 0 bases and 12 bases respectively, with 21 bases between them. CDR3 length: 16 residues. Per the germline V gene, CDR1 is LGHNA and CDR2 is YNFKEQ. The CDR3 reads CASSQDRKQGPKGQHF. For the CDR3, the DNA is TGTGCCAGCAGCCAAGATCGGAAACAGGGCCCCAAGGGCCAGCATTTT.

This rearrangement joins TRBV7-9 to TRBJ2-7; a weak D match, TRBD1 (6 bases). CDR3 length equals 12 residues. From germline, CDR1 is SEHNR and CDR2 FQNEAQ (reference sequence). Trimming pared 10 bases from V and 6 bases from J, leaving 16 bases between. The CDR3 loop reads CATQGAGVEQYF. As DNA, the CDR3 is TGTGCCACTCAAGGGGCAGGGGTCGAGCAGTACTTC. The entire variable domain, with the rest obtained from reference TRBV7-9 and TRBJ2-7, is as follows: DTGVSQNPRHKITKRGQNVTFRCDPISEHNRLYWYRQTLGQGPEFLTYFQNEAQLEKSRLLSDRFSAERPKGSFSTLEIQRTEQGDSAMYLCATQGAGVEQYFGPGTRLTVT.

This chain connects TRBV30 to TRBJ1-1; 7 bases align to TRBD1. V lost 4 bases and J lost 4; bases outside the gene matches: 6. Germline CDR1 and CDR2: GTSNPN and SVGIG (reference sequence). This CDR3 comprises 13 residues. The chain's CDR3 is CAWTTSGGTEAFF. CDR3 DNA sequence: TGTGCCTGGACGACTTCAGGGGGCACTGAAGCTTTCTTT.

The chain carries TRBV7-6 and TRBJ2-1; the D is unclear. CDR1 SGHVS and CDR2 FNYEAQ come from the germline V gene. Between the trimmed V and J ends, which lost 0 bases and 4 bases, there was a span of 4 bases. This CDR3 has 13 residues. The CDR3 nucleotides read TGTGCCAGCAGCTTAGCCCTGTACAATGAGCAGTTCTTC. The encoded protein is CASSLALYNEQFF.

V usage is TRBV27 and J usage is TRBJ2-5; TRBD2 matches 12 bases. CDR3 length equals 20 residues. The germline V gene encodes CDR1 MNHEY and CDR2 SMNVEV (reference sequence). V trimming: 7 bases; J trimming: 1 base; junction bases outside the gene matches: 19. CDR3 loop: CASTPRASLLAGGPQETQYF. The CDR3 bases are TGTGCCAGCACCCCAAGGGCTAGCTTACTAGCGGGAGGTCCCCAAGAGACCCAGTACTTC.

The J gene is TRBJ1-4, the V gene TRBV6-4; 12 bases align to TRBD1. V was clipped by 1 base and J by 7 bases; unmatched bases: 7. CDR3 size: 17 residues. The germline gives CDR1 MRHNA, CDR2 SNTAGT. The CDR3 spells CASSDFGGDRGREKLFF. The CDR3 DNA is TGTGCCAGCAGTGACTTTGGTGGGGACAGGGGGCGTGAAAAACTGTTTTTT.

The chain recombines TRBV7-9 with TRBJ1-1, with TRBD1 matching 7 bases. Germline CDR1 is SEHNR and CDR2 is FQNEAQ (reference sequence). With V trimmed by 1 base and J by 4 bases, 6 bases remained unmatched. CDR3 length equals 15 residues. This chain's CDR3 is CASSLGQGRVTEAFF. CDR3 DNA sequence: TGTGCCAGCAGCTTAGGACAGGGACGGGTCACTGAAGCTTTCTTT.

The table lists this clone with a count of one. This chain uses TRBV6-2 or TRBV6-3 with TRBJ2-1; 10 bases fit TRBD2. This CDR3 comprises 15 residues. Germline V CDR1 and CDR2: MNHEY, SVGEGT. V lost 5 bases to trimming and J lost 4 bases; unmatched junction nucleotides: 5. CDR3 sequence (DNA): TGTGCCAGCAGTCAGGGACTAGCGAGGTACAATGAGCAGTTCTTC. Amino acid sequence: CASSQGLARYNEQFF.

The genes are TRBV9 and TRBJ1-6; D gene ambiguous. V was shortened by 0 bases and J by 9 bases, with 4 bases between the two germline ends. Looked up from germline, CDR1 is SGDLS and CDR2 is YYNGEE. This CDR3 has 12 amino acids. CDR3 sequence reads: CASSVDSSPLHF. The CDR3 DNA reads TGTGCCAGCAGCGTAGATAGTTCACCCCTCCACTTT.

This rearrangement joins TRBV27 to TRBJ1-6; D not resolved. The CDR3 is made up of 17 amino acids. The V end was cut by 0 bases, the J end by 2 bases, with 11 bases between. Per the germline V gene, CDR1 is MNHEY and CDR2 is SMNVEV (reference sequence). In DNA form, the CDR3 reads TGTGCCAGCAGTTTATCAATGGGAGCCGCCTATAATTCACCCCTCCACTTT. Translation gives CASSLSMGAAYNSPLHF.

The chain employs TRBV5-5 and TRBJ2-5; 12 bases fit TRBD2. Trimming removed 0 bases from V and 5 bases from J; junction bases left unmatched: 8. The CDR3 length is 17 residues. Germline CDR1 is SGHKS and CDR2 is YYEKEE (reference sequence). The DNA of the CDR3 is TGTGCCAGCAGCTTGGCCGCGCTAGCGGGAGGGATGGAGACCCAGTACTTC. Translation gives CASSLAALAGGMETQYF.

This rearrangement joins TRBV19 to TRBJ2-5, with 11 bases identical to TRBD1. CDR1 is LNHDA, CDR2 SQIVND, per germline (reference sequence). The CDR3 has 16 amino acids. The ends lost 8 bases at V and 4 bases at J; junction bases unmatched: 12. Written as DNA, the CDR3 is TGTGCCAGTCAGGACAGGGGGCGCATCCCTGGAGAGACCCAGTACTTC. Translating gives CASQDRGRIPGETQYF.

The chain uses TRBV2 and TRBJ1-2; 8 bases line up with TRBD1. J gave up 6 bases and V 2 bases, and 8 bases lay outside the gene matches. The germline V gene encodes CDR1 SNHLY and CDR2 FYNNEI. This CDR3 region has 15 residues. The CDR3 reads CASSEQGQGTNGYTF. The CDR3 bases are TGTGCCAGCAGTGAACAAGGACAGGGCACGAATGGCTACACCTTC.

The chain is built from TRBV28 and TRBJ2-7, with D tentatively TRBD2 (5 bases). The CDR3 covers 17 residues. Germline lookup yields CDR1 MDHEN and CDR2 SYDVKM. The V and J ends lost 4 bases and 3 bases respectively, with 22 bases between them. The CDR3 nucleotides read TGTGCCAGCAGTTGGCAACCGTCGGCGGGCTTGATCTACGAGCAGTACTTC. Its protein is CASSWQPSAGLIYEQYF.

The sample holds one count of this clone. Written as DNA, the CDR3 is TGTGCCAGCAGTTACTCCGACGGGGTAGGCTATGGCTACACCTTC. It yields the protein CASSYSDGVGYGYTF. The chain joins TRBV6-5 to TRBJ1-2; D uncertain. CDR3 length: 15 amino acids. V lost 0 bases, J lost 4 bases, and 12 bases lay in between. The V gene's germline CDR1 is MNHEY and CDR2 SVGAGI.

The V gene is TRBV4-2, the J gene TRBJ1-2; 11 bases are shared with TRBD1. The CDR3 loop spans 16 amino acids. Germline CDR1 LGHNA, CDR2 YNFKEQ. Trimming cost V 3 bases and J 4 bases; bases outside gene matches: 7. The CDR3 DNA reads TGTGCCAGCAGCCACCTTACCGGGACAGGGGGCTATGGCTACACCTTC. Amino acids: CASSHLTGTGGYGYTF.

The chain combines TRBV2 with TRBJ1-2; maybe TRBD1 (5 bases). The ends were cut back, 8 bases at V and 8 bases at J, with 18 bases in the middle. Germline V gene sequence: CDR1 SNHLY, CDR2 FYNNEI. This CDR3 has 13 residues. CDR3 sequence (DNA): TGTGCCAGCCAGGGTAGTGGTCCGCGGGGCTACACCTTC. Its translation: CASQGSGPRGYTF.

Notes on this clone: The same CDR3 also results from other DNA sequences found in this sample. The V and J genes are TRBV2 and TRBJ1-5, with 7 bases that match TRBD1. CDR1 and CDR2 (germline): SNHLY, FYNNEI. The CDR3 has 13 residues. V shed 6 bases and J 1 base; nucleotides not matched to a gene: 0. The CDR3 is CASRDRSNQPQHF. The CDR3, as DNA: TGTGCCAGCAGGGACAGGAGCAATCAGCCCCAGCATTTT.

The rearrangement joins TRBV9 to TRBJ2-3, with 7 nucleotides matching TRBD1. After removal of 4 bases from V and 3 bases from J, the junction contained 5 bases not matched to a gene. From germline, CDR1 is SGDLS and CDR2 YYNGEE. The CDR3 spans 14 residues. CDR3 amino acids: CASSRGPLTDTQYF. CDR3 coding DNA: TGTGCCAGCAGCAGGGGGCCTCTGACAGATACGCAGTATTTT.

This sequence joins TRBV18 and TRBJ1-2; D possibly corresponds to TRBD1 (6 bases). The germline CDR1 and CDR2 sequences are KGHSH and LQKENI. This CDR3 spans 16 amino acids. V lost 1 base to trimming and J lost 4 bases, with 16 bases between them. The CDR3 DNA reads as TGTGCCAGCTCACCACGTGCGGGGGGCGAGGGCTATGGCTACACCTTC. Protein product: CASSPRAGGEGYGYTF.

In its sample, this clone was seen once. The genes are TRBV7-8 and TRBJ2-3; 11 bases fit TRBD2. CDR1 and CDR2 from the germline V gene are SGHVS and FQNEAQ. The CDR3 contains 15 residues. J gave up 2 bases and V 6 bases, and 4 bases lay outside the gene matches. The CDR3 DNA reads TGTGCCAGCAGTTCGGGACTAGCGGACACAGATACGCAGTATTTT. Translation: CASSSGLADTDTQYF.

This clone was seen a single time. The rearrangement uses TRBV18 and TRBJ1-4; maybe TRBD1 (5 bases). Trimming shortened V by 4 bases and J by 5 bases, and 14 bases separated the two germline ends. The CDR3 is 15 amino acids. CDR1 and CDR2 (germline): KGHSH, LQKENI. The CDR3 DNA reads as TGTGCCAGCTCACAAGGGGTCACACTGAATGAAAAACTGTTTTTT. This sequence encodes CASSQGVTLNEKLFF.

This chain connects TRBV18 to TRBJ1-5; D remains ambiguous. CDR1 is KGHSH and CDR2 is LQKENI in the germline V gene. V lost 6 bases and J 0 bases, leaving 9 bases between the germline ends. This CDR3 is 14 amino acids long. CDR3 amino acids: CASSPLYSNQPQHF. In DNA form, the CDR3 reads TGTGCCAGCTCGCCCCTCTATAGCAATCAGCCCCAGCATTTT.

The chain employs TRBV7-2 and TRBJ2-1; D not resolved. The CDR3 is made up of 14 amino acids. Germline CDR1 reads SGHTA; CDR2 reads FQGNSA. V was clipped by 1 base and J by 6 bases, with 10 bases between them. CDR3 sequence reads: CASSLVVASNEQFF. The CDR3 DNA is TGTGCCAGCAGCTTAGTCGTTGCGAGCAATGAGCAGTTCTTC.

This rearrangement joins TRBV7-8 to TRBJ2-1; D is possibly TRBD2 (6 bases). V lost 7 bases to trimming and J lost 0 bases, with 22 bases between them. CDR1 and CDR2 (germline): SGHVS, FQNEAQ. CDR3 length: 18 amino acids. The CDR3: CASTLTRPPPGSYNEQFF. The CDR3 nucleotides read TGTGCCAGCACCTTGACTAGACCGCCCCCCGGCTCCTACAATGAGCAGTTCTTC.

The rearrangement links TRBV25-1 to TRBJ1-5, with D unclear. The germline gives CDR1 MGHDK, CDR2 SYGVNS. This CDR3 is built from 15 residues. The germline V and J ends were trimmed by 1 base and 0 bases, with 7 bases remaining between them. The CDR3 nucleotides read TGTGCCAGCAGTGAATCGTACGGTAGCAATCAGCCCCAGCATTTT. The encoded protein is CASSESYGSNQPQHF.

The chain carries TRBV11-2 and TRBJ1-6, with 11 nucleotides matching TRBD1. The trim removed 5 bases at V and 10 bases at J, leaving 16 bases unmatched. CDR1 and CDR2 (germline): SGHAT, FQNNGV. CDR3 length: 18 amino acids. CDR3 nucleotides: TGTGCCAGCAGCCCATTACTGGGAGGACAGGGGGCTTGGTCACCCCTCCACTTT. Amino acids: CASSPLLGGQGAWSPLHF.

This rearrangement joins TRBV3-1 (or the pseudogene TRBV3-2) to TRBJ1-1, with D maybe TRBD1 (5 bases). The V gene lost 2 bases and the J gene lost 5 bases, with 21 bases spanning the gap. Per germline, CDR1 LGHDT and CDR2 YNNKEL (reference sequence). CDR3 length equals 17 residues. CDR3 DNA: TGTGCCAGCAGCCAATTCCCGGAAGGGGCGGGGGGGACTGAAGCTTTCTTT. It is translated as CASSQFPEGAGGTEAFF.